This T cell receptor beta chain was identified during a study of blood T cell repertoires in COVID-19. The overall study: There were acute and convalescent COVID-19 samples, and they came from the United States, Italy and Spain.

Germline trimming cut 7 bases from V and 4 bases from J; bases unmatched to any gene: 6. The germline V gene has CDR1 MGHDK and CDR2 SYGVNS. CDR3 length: 15 residues. Original processing methods: Estimates of nucleated cell counts were drawn from the amplification of reference gene primers. The method was immunoSEQ multiplex PCR; TCRdb's version includes in-frame clones alone and lacks a portion of them. For V, J and clone size, that table is used; D and trimming come from the DNA. The table lists approximately 140,000 clones, 80% to 90% of them singletons, with roughly 2.3% in the top ten. Those enrolled, adults aged roughly 18 to 95 years, came from about two dozen US areas. Assignments of participants to cohorts depended upon their own reported clinical history.

The chain is built from TRBV25-1 and TRBJ2-2; 10 nucleotides align to TRBD1. Sample: PBMCs or T cells enriched from blood (not recorded which). This clonotype originated in a woman aged 45-60 years who had recovered from COVID-19. The CDR3 loop reads CASNRQGAATGELFF. The CDR3 region has the DNA TGTGCCAGCAACCGACAGGGGGCGGCCACCGGGGAGCTGTTTTTT.